This TCR beta chain was identified in a study of OX40 agonist ivuxolimab in advanced cancers. About the study as a whole: Ivuxolimab was an agonistic, fully human IgG2 monoclonal antibody directed against OX40 (CD134), a costimulatory receptor. Patients were allowed to have had prior anti-PD-1, anti-PD-L1 or anti-CTLA-4 therapy, and 30% to 40% of the dose-escalation patients had been treated with checkpoint inhibitors. The monotherapy dose-escalation portion (N ≈ 52 patients) of the phase I ivuxolimab trial is reported in the paper. Three dose-escalation patients achieved partial responses, one with hepatocellular carcinoma and two with cutaneous melanoma. Of the approximately 50 patients in dose escalation, about 20 had hepatocellular carcinoma, some 15 had melanoma, 9 had renal cell carcinoma and 9 had head and neck cancer. The dose-escalation cohort was about 87% male with a mean age of roughly 60 years, ranging from roughly 20 to 80. Intravenous ivuxolimab was administered to patients every 2 weeks at six dose levels: 0.01, 0.1, 0.3, 1.5, 3 and 10 mg/kg. The point of sequencing TCRbeta in the periphery was to test whether ivuxolimab changed TCR sequence diversity and drove clonal T-cell expansion. Overall study outcomes, separate from this receptor: After ivuxolimab, more expanded clones were found on average in CD8+ T cells than in CD4+ T cells. In the 0.1-3.0 mg/kg groups, partial responders were among the patients with the lowest normalized peripheral clonal expansion, particularly in CD8+ T cells. Low levels of normalized T-cell clonal expansion were also seen in some nonresponding patients. Antigen specificity was not determined for the clonally expanded peripheral T cells. At doses from 0.1 to 3.0 mg/kg, clonal expansion was seen in both CD4+ and CD8+ blood T cells between baseline and week 6.

Patients with autoimmune disease history or receiving systemic immunosuppression were excluded from the trial. Peripheral blood for TCR sequencing was collected from all dose cohorts at baseline, on cycle 4 day 1, and on cycle 7 day 1. Samples were obtained from an open-label, multicenter, first-in-human phase I dose-escalation trial of ivuxolimab. The trial enrolled adults with locally advanced or metastatic head and neck squamous cell, hepatocellular, melanoma or renal cell carcinoma. CD4+ and CD8+ T cells were sorted separately from peripheral blood before TCR sequencing. To sequence the TCRbeta CDR3 region, genomic DNA was isolated from the sorted cells. TCRbeta CDR3 regions were sequenced using the immunoSEQ Assay. Entries here come from immuneACCESS through TCRdb and include only in-frame sequences with V and J called. Some clones fail to appear in such tables; in the studies checked, an unresolved V gene covers under half of the shortfall, and the cause of the remainder is unknown. This sample comprises 25,000 to 35,000 clones, more than 85% of them detected only once. More than 9% of the sample goes to the ten largest clones.

The CDR3 has 15 amino acids, counting the end cysteine and phenylalanine. Only the CDR3 part of the read is kept: 45 bases, read in frame from the first base. V is shortened by 2 bases, J by 6 bases, and the region joining them spans 14 bases. In the germline V gene, CDR1 corresponds to SGHVS and CDR2 to FNYEAQ. A remark on this clone: Its antigen specificity is not known. No clone much larger than this one lies a single base away; base qualities are absent.

The chain links TRBV7-6 with TRBJ2-1; the best D guess is TRBD1, with 6 bases matching. This TCR derives from an adult with an advanced solid tumor such as melanoma, head and neck, liver or kidney cancer. The sample in question was CD4+ or CD8+ T cells sorted from blood, obtained in a trial of the OX40 agonist ivuxolimab. The CDR3: CASSLYRDGSNEQFF. The base sequence is TGTGCCAGCAGCTTATACAGGGACGGAAGCAATGAGCAGTTCTTC.